This TCR beta chain originates from a study of shared clonotypes between healthy human individuals. Notes on the study in general: In a handful of donors, about 5% of naive CD4 clonotypes appeared in common. Larger richness was generally estimated for naive than memory subsets. Genetic and exposure-history diversity was limited by the few donors.

Authors' methods: ImmunoSEQ only sent back junction sequences with no quality scores, so filtering was done differently. Clones were sequenced by immunoSEQ multiplex PCR, and TCRdb holds only the in-frame ones, with some missing. V and J calls and clone size are given by that table; D and trimming were obtained from the DNA. The top ten clones hold about 1.5% of a sample with approximately 980,000 clones, around three quarters of them seen once. With regard to this clone: Its target is unknown.

V was shortened by 10 bases and J by 2 bases, with 9 bases between the two germline ends. Germline CDR1 reads ENHRY; CDR2 reads SYGVKD. The CDR3 extends over 13 amino acids. The receptor comes from a young man in good health. Material: memory CD4+ T cells sorted from blood. Subset meaning: CD45RA-negative fraction. This chain links TRBV10-3 with TRBJ2-6, with a possible D match to TRBD1 (6 bases). CDR3 sequence: CATQGTGANVLTF. The CDR3 DNA is TGTGCCACACAGGGTACTGGGGCCAACGTCCTGACTTTC.